This TCR beta chain was documented in a study of blood T cell repertoires in COVID-19. The CDR3 runs 15 residues. Germline CDR1 is SGHAT and CDR2 is FQDESV (reference sequence). V lost 5 bases to trimming and J lost 8 bases; unmatched junction nucleotides: 6. Per the study methods: Researchers report that nucleated cell counts were estimated from reference gene primer amplification. Clones were read by immunoSEQ multiplex PCR, and TCRdb kept only the in-frame ones, dropping some. V, J and clone size reflect that table, while D and trimming were determined from the DNA. The sample consists of approximately 300,000 clones, 75% to 90% of them appearing once. Ages ranged from about 18 to 89 years, with residence in about 23 US areas. Cohort allocation depended upon clinical history that participants reported.

The V call is TRBV11-1, the J call TRBJ2-4, with 13 nucleotides matching TRBD2. Sequencing was carried out using PBMCs or T cells enriched from blood (not recorded which). This receptor was identified in a woman in her 30s who had been exposed to COVID-19. CDR3 sequence: CASSPRTSGGDIQYF. Here the CDR3 DNA reads TGTGCCAGCAGCCCGAGGACTAGCGGGGGTGACATTCAGTACTTC.